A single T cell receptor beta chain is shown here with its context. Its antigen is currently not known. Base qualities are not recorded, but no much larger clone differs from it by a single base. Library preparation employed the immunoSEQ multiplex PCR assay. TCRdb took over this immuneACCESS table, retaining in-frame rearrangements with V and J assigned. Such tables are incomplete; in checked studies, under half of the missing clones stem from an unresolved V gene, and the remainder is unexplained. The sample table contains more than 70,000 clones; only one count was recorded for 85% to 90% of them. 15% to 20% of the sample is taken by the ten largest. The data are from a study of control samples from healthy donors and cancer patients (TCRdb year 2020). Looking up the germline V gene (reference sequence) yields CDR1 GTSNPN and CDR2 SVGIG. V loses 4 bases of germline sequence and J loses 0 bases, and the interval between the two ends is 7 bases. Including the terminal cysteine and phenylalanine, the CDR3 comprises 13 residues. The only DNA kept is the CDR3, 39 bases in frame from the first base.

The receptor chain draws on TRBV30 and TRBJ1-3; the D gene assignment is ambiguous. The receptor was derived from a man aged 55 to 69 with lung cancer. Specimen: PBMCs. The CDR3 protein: CAWTSLSGNTIYF. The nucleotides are TGTGCCTGGACCAGTCTCTCTGGAAACACCATATATTTT.